This record concerns one T cell receptor beta chain sequence. Its antigen is as yet unknown. Sequenced by immunoSEQ multiplex PCR; TCRdb stores in-frame clones only, minus some. The table has around 300,000 clones, roughly 86% seen once. The sample comes from a study of cytomegalovirus exposure and HLA in healthy donors. Overall study context: The roughly 120 validation repertoires, a later analysis reported, used the same platform as the approximately 630 first-cohort repertoires.

Findings of the study overall: First-cohort TCR clusters tended to co-occur in the 90 to 150 validation repertoires, a later analysis found. The dataset shows that most TCR sequences were rare, while some public TCRs occurred in many donors.

The donors were members of the roughly 130-subject validation cohort (separate from the roughly 700-subject first cohort). CDR3 length: 14 residues. The ends lost 7 bases at V and 4 bases at J; junction bases unmatched: 8. Germline loops: CDR1 LNHDA, CDR2 SQIVND (reference sequence). This chain uses TRBV19 with TRBJ1-2; 8 bases map to TRBD1. The source is a man in his thirties or forties in good health and CMV-seronegative. The sequenced sample was PBMCs. The CDR3 is CASTSNDRGYGYTF. The CDR3 bases are TGTGCCAGTACCTCTAATGACAGGGGCTATGGCTACACCTTC.